In its sample, the clone carrying this T cell receptor (beta chain) was seen a few times. The source of the sample is a study of T cell clones after liver transplantation. Study information: TCRbeta sequencing after a pre-transplant mixed lymphocyte reaction identified graft-donor-reactive clones, later tracked in post-transplant blood. Three of the eight recipients were HCV-positive; the rest had non-autoimmune, non-viral transplant indications. Until 12-24 months post-transplant, subjects got standard immunosuppression and no induction.

Profiled with immunoSEQ multiplex PCR; TCRdb holds only in-frame clones, not every one. The table has about 51,000 clones, roughly nine tenths seen once. Germline CDR1 and CDR2: SEHNR and FQNEAQ (reference sequence). The length of the CDR3 is 13 residues. With V trimmed by 5 bases and J by 1 base, 1 base remained unmatched. The sequencing used CD8+ T cells from blood, collected 12 months after liver transplant. The J gene is TRBJ2-7, the V gene TRBV7-9; TRBD1 matches 8 bases. This TCR came from a human patient who received a liver transplant. Some T cells could come from the graft donor. The CDR3 bases are TGTGCCAGCAGCACAGGGGGGTCCTACGAGCAGTACTTC. Translation: CASSTGGSYEQYF.